This is a list of T cell receptor beta chains from one sample in a study of Graves' ophthalmopathy and Graves' hyperthyroidism. MiXCR was run by TCRdb on the multiplex PCR reads, yielding one entry per CDR3 protein. The repertoire holds approximately 480,000 distinct CDR3 sequences, with approximately 14% as singletons. The sequenced sample was blood. The source is a woman under 40 with Graves' ophthalmopathy. Each CDR3 is given without its conserved first and last residue.

j_call | v_call | cdr3_aa
TRBJ1-1 | TRBV12-3/TRBV12-4 | ASRQAGAGGLPEAF
TRBJ1-6 | TRBV6-4 | ASSPGEYNSPLH
TRBJ1-1 | TRBV27 | ASSPGVRGGQVAEAF
TRBJ2-5 | TRBV6-1 | ACGTGGFETQY
TRBJ1-5 | TRBV6-1 | ASRETRGGTPNQPQH
TRBJ1-5 | TRBV6-5 | ASSYSSTGGHQPQH
TRBJ2-2 | TRBV24-1 | ATSVGGANTGELF
TRBJ1-2 | TRBV4-1 | ASSHPGTGYGYT
TRBJ2-7 | TRBV20-1 | SARDEAGSYEQY
TRBJ1-2 | TRBV25-1 | ASSEVSYGYT
TRBJ1-3 | TRBV15 | ATSRDIRSSGNTIY
TRBJ1-3 | TRBV2 | ASSDQLHSGNTIY
TRBJ2-5 | TRBV20-1 | SAPARSGRKETQY
TRBJ1-3 | TRBV5-1 | ASQTADGNTIY
TRBJ1-1 | TRBV15 | ATSSLFMNTEAF
TRBJ1-1 | TRBV6-5 | ASSRDDTEAF
TRBJ2-2 | TRBV20-1 | GARGDRNTGELF
TRBJ2-5 | TRBV4-1 | ASSQDLQEQETQY
TRBJ2-7 | TRBV12-3/TRBV12-4 | ASSPRTQTYEQY
TRBJ1-2 | TRBV5-1 | ASSLSQGLRRGYT
TRBJ2-7 | TRBV5-1 | ASSLAGPEQY
TRBJ2-7 | TRBV15 | ATSRDSSEQY
TRBJ2-7 | TRBV4-1 | ASSQVAGRGHEQY
TRBJ2-2 | TRBV12-3/TRBV12-4 | ASSLVQGDVLNTGELF
TRBJ1-1 | TRBV19 | ASSPGAVNTEAF
TRBJ2-4 | TRBV2 | ASRDREAKNIQY
TRBJ1-3 | TRBV12-3/TRBV12-4 | ASSTGRGD
TRBJ2-2 | TRBV13 | ASSPQGAGELF
TRBJ2-2 | TRBV6-2/TRBV6-3 | ASSRTSGEFANTGELF
TRBJ1-5 | TRBV28 | ASSPPVTDQPQH
TRBJ2-2 | TRBV6-2/TRBV6-3 | ASSPLFGTGGANTGELF
TRBJ2-5 | TRBV20-1 | SARQETQY
TRBJ1-5 | TRBV4-2 | ASSQDLGSGNQPQH
TRBJ1-1 | TRBV7-9 | ASSYQLNTEAF
TRBJ1-1 | TRBV5-5 | ASSFSRVGTEAF
TRBJ1-1 | TRBV24-1 | ATSDPTWPTEAF
TRBJ1-5 | TRBV15 | ATSRDGRGQPQH
TRBJ1-1 | TRBV12-3/TRBV12-4 | ASSRGWDTEAF